This T cell receptor (beta chain) was sequenced for a study of beta chain features in type 1 diabetes. This clone was recorded a few times. The V and J ends lost 3 bases and 4 bases, in that order; junction bases with no gene match: 6. CDR3 size: 14 residues. The germline gives CDR1 GTSNPN, CDR2 SVGIG (reference sequence). CD45RO/CCR7/CD25/CD127/CD95/CD27 separated CD4+ naive, central memory, regulatory and stem cell-like memory cells by sorting. Expressed TCRB transcripts were sequenced because the entire RNA isolate underwent reverse transcription. Profiling relied on immunoSEQ multiplex PCR, and the TCRdb table lists in-frame clones only, not all of them. Of about 230,000 clones in the sample, over 8.5% were seen once.

This rearrangement joins TRBV30 to TRBJ1-2; 9 nucleotides agree with TRBD1. The sequenced material came from naive CD4+ T cells from blood. This receptor was identified in a woman younger than 35 in good health. CDR3: CAWSRDRESYGYTF. The CDR3 DNA sequence: TGTGCCTGGAGCAGGGACAGGGAGAGCTATGGCTACACCTTC.